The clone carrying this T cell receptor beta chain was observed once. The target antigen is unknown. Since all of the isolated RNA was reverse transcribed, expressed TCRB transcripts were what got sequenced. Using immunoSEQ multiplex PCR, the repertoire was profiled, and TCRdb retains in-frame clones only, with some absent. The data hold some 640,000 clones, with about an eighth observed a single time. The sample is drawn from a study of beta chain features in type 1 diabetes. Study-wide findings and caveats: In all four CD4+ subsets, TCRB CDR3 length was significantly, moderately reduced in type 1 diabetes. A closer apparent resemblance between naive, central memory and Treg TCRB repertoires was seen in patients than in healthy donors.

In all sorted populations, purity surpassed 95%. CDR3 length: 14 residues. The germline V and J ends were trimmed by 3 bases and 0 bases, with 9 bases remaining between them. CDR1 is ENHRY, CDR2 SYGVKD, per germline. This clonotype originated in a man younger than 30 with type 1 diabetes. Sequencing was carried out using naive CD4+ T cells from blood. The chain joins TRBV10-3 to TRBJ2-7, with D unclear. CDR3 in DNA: TGTGCCATCAGTGACTCGCAGAACTCCTACGAGCAGTACTTC. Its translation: CAISDSQNSYEQYF.